This TCR beta chain was found in a study of blood T cell repertoires in COVID-19. TCRdb's table, derived via immunoSEQ multiplex PCR, lists solely in-frame clones and lacks some. Among 270,000 or so clones listed, about 89% were seen once. The receptor was isolated from a middle-aged man with acute or convalescent COVID-19. The sequenced material came from peripheral blood.

Here the CDR3 reads CASSLDSGGYTF. CDR3 sequence (DNA): TGTGCCAGCAGCTTAGATTCGGGTGGCTACACCTTC. The rearrangement links TRBV11-2 to TRBJ1-2; D gene uncertain. The CDR3 has 12 amino acids. Trimming took off 0 bases at V and 7 bases at J, with 6 bases between the two ends. Germline CDR1 and CDR2: SGHAT and FQNNGV. The whole variable domain, remainder taken from reference TRBV11-2 and TRBJ1-2, is EAGVAQSPRYKIIEKRQSVAFWCNPISGHATLYWYQQILGQGPKLLIQFQNNGVVDDSQLPKDRFSAERLKGVDSTLKIQPAKLEDSAVYLCASSLDSGGYTFGSGTRLTVV.